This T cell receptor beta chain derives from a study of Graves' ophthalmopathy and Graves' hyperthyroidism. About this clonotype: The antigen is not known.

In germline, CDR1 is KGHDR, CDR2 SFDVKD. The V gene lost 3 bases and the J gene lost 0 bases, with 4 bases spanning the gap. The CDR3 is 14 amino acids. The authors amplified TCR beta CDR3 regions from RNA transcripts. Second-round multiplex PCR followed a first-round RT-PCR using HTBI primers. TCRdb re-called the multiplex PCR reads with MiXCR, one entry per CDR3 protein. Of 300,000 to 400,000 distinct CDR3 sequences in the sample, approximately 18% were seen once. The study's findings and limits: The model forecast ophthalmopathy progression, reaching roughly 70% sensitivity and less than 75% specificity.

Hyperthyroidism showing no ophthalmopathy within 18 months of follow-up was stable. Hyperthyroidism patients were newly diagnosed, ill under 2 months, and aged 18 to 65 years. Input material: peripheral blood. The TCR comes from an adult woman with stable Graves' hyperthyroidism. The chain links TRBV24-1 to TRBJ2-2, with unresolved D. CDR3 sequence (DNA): TGTGCCACCAGTGATCGTACGAACACCGGGGAGCTGTTTTTT. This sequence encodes CATSDRTNTGELFF.